Each of the 15 T cell receptor beta chains below was sequenced from the same sample in a study of blood T cell repertoires in COVID-19. Repertoires were generated with immunoSEQ multiplex PCR, while TCRdb's copy carries only in-frame clones and drops some. The sample lists 120,000 to 150,000 clones; roughly 81% were seen once. The specimen was peripheral blood. The receptors originated from a human donor with acute or convalescent COVID-19. The donor label of this sample is uncertain.

This clone appeared a single time. V gene TRBV7-9 combines with J gene TRBJ1-5; D ambiguous. Germline V CDR1 and CDR2: SEHNR, FQNEAQ (reference sequence). V lost 1 base and J 9 bases, leaving 16 bases between the germline ends. CDR3 length: 15 residues. Here the CDR3 reads CASSLVKLSEGPQHF. CDR3 DNA: TGTGCCAGCAGCTTAGTTAAACTATCTGAGGGGCCCCAGCATTTT.

This clone was seen once. V usage is TRBV5-6 and J usage is TRBJ1-4; 7 bases map to TRBD1. The CDR3 extends over 14 amino acids. CDR1 SGHDT and CDR2 YYEEEE come from the germline V gene. V lost 2 bases, J lost 3 bases, and 1 base stayed unmatched. The CDR3 reads CASSLQGPNEKLFF. CDR3 sequence (DNA): TGTGCCAGCAGCTTACAGGGGCCTAATGAAAAACTGTTTTTT.

The chain recombines TRBV6-5 with TRBJ1-5; 9 bases agree with TRBD1. The CDR3 contains 14 residues. Unmatched junction bases numbered 9, after V lost 6 bases and J lost 9 bases. Germline CDR1 and CDR2: MNHEY and SVGAGI. The CDR3 DNA is TGTGCCAGCAGGGGACAGGGCCGGCTGTGGCCCCAGCATTTT. Protein: CASRGQGRLWPQHF.

V usage is TRBV7-3 and J usage is TRBJ2-6; 7 nucleotides align to TRBD1. The CDR3 has 16 residues. V shed 4 bases, J shed 4 bases, and the junction held 7 bases outside the gene matches. Germline assignment: CDR1 SGHTA and CDR2 FQGTGA. The CDR3 DNA reads as TGTGCCAGCAGCTCCTCGACAGGGAAGGGGGCCAACGTCCTGACTTTC. Translating gives CASSSSTGKGANVLTF.

The gene calls are TRBV5-1 and TRBJ2-3, with D perhaps matching TRBD2 (6 bases). CDR1 and CDR2 from the germline V gene are SGHRS and YFSETQ. The CDR3 length is 15 residues. V was pared by 1 base and J by 3 bases, with 12 bases between. The CDR3 region has the DNA TGCGCCAGCAGCTTGACTAGCTTGGAAACAGATACGCAGTATTTT. Translated: CASSLTSLETDTQYF.

This chain connects TRBV6-5 to TRBJ1-5; D might be TRBD1 (5 bases). The germline CDR1 and CDR2 sequences are MNHEY and SVGAGI. Trimming stripped 7 bases from V and 7 bases from J, with 14 bases between. The CDR3 runs to 13 residues. CDR3 protein: CASKAGLGQPQHF. CDR3 bases: TGTGCCAGCAAGGCAGGGCTGGGCCAGCCCCAGCATTTT.

On this clone: In the same sample, other DNA sequences code for this CDR3. The chain combines TRBV12-3 or TRBV12-4 with TRBJ1-2; D is ambiguous. This CDR3 is built from 13 residues. Trimming cost V 6 bases and J 2 bases, with 10 bases left between them. The DNA for the CDR3 is TGTGCCAGCAGCCCTGGCCAGAACTATGGCTACACCTTC. Its translation: CASSPGQNYGYTF.

J is TRBJ1-2 and V is TRBV7-9; no reliable D call. In germline, CDR1 is SEHNR, CDR2 FQNEAQ (reference sequence). Trimming pared 5 bases from V and 3 bases from J, leaving 10 bases between. The CDR3 is 13 amino acids. The CDR3 loop reads CASSVLTDYGYTF. In nucleotides, the CDR3 is TGTGCCAGCAGCGTCCTAACCGACTATGGCTACACCTTC.

For this clone: Other nucleotide sequences from this sample produce the same CDR3. The chain employs TRBV3-1 (or the pseudogene TRBV3-2) and TRBJ2-3, with TRBD2 matching over 8 bases. In germline, CDR1 is LGHDT, CDR2 YNNKEL (reference sequence). The V and J ends lost 1 base and 4 bases, in that order; junction bases with no gene match: 7. The length of the CDR3 is 16 residues. The CDR3 here is CASSQGRGGRADTQYF. CDR3 DNA: TGTGCCAGCAGCCAAGGTCGGGGGGGCCGGGCAGATACGCAGTATTTT.

A note on this clone: A much larger clone lies a single base off, so this may be a read error. The CDR3 reads CASSPGTDQPQHF. CDR3 DNA sequence: TGTGCCAGCAGTCCCGGGACAGATCAGCCCCAGCATTTT. This chain joins TRBV12-3 or TRBV12-4 and TRBJ1-5; 7 bases fit TRBD1. V gave up 5 bases and J gave up 5 bases; unmatched junction bases: 3. The CDR3 contains 13 residues.

This chain links TRBV27 with TRBJ1-5, with a tentative D call TRBD1 (6 bases). The CDR3 runs 14 residues. Germline V gives CDR1 MNHEY, CDR2 SMNVEV (reference sequence). Trimming pared 6 bases from V and 6 bases from J, leaving 15 bases between. The CDR3: CASSPLQGRQPQHF. The CDR3 region has the DNA TGTGCCAGCAGCCCCCTTCAGGGGCGTCAGCCCCAGCATTTT.

The chain links TRBV18 to TRBJ1-2; weak D call: TRBD1 (6 bases). Germline assignment: CDR1 KGHSH and CDR2 LQKENI. This CDR3 comprises 13 residues. Trimming pared 2 bases from V and 5 bases from J, leaving 9 bases between. The CDR3 sequence: CASSPGTRYGYTF. The CDR3 region has the DNA TGTGCCAGCTCACCAGGGACACGATATGGCTACACCTTC. Full variable domain (remainder filled in from reference TRBV18 and TRBJ1-2): NAGVMQNPRHLVRRRGQEARLRCSPMKGHSHVYWYRQLPEEGLKFMVYLQKENIIDESGMPKERFSAEFPKEGPSILRIQQVVRGDSAAYFCASSPGTRYGYTFGSGTRLTVV.

The sample holds one count of this clone. The rearrangement uses TRBV19 and TRBJ1-2, with D uncertain. Germline loops: CDR1 LNHDA, CDR2 SQIVND (reference sequence). V was cut by 6 bases and J by 5 bases, with 4 bases left in between. CDR3 length equals 10 residues. CDR3 in amino acids: CASSSYGYTF. The CDR3 region has the DNA TGTGCCAGTAGCAGTTATGGCTACACCTTC.

This clone was counted a few times. This CDR3 is also generated by other DNA sequences in the sample. The chain joins TRBV3-1 (or the pseudogene TRBV3-2) to TRBJ1-1; 8 bases fit TRBD1. The V gene's germline CDR1 is LGHDT and CDR2 YNNKEL (reference sequence). Germline trimming cut 5 bases from V and 4 bases from J; bases unmatched to any gene: 6. This CDR3 is 14 amino acids long. CDR3 sequence (DNA): TGTGCCAGCAGCTTACAGGGGGGTGGCACTGAAGCTTTCTTT. It translates to CASSLQGGGTEAFF.

The genes are TRBV7-9 and TRBJ2-1; 7 positions agree with TRBD2. Per germline, CDR1 SEHNR and CDR2 FQNEAQ (reference sequence). CDR3 length equals 15 residues. Trimming at V came to 3 bases and at J to 2 bases, leaving 4 bases not matched to a gene. In DNA, the CDR3 is TGTGCCAGCAGCTTGAGCGGGAATACCTACAATGAGCAGTTCTTC. It translates to CASSLSGNTYNEQFF.